This T cell receptor beta chain was captured in a study of T cell responses to AZD1222 COVID-19 vaccine (dated by TCRdb to the early 2020s). Background for the entire study: AZD1222 recipients whose second dose came at about 4 weeks and those whose second dose came at about 12 weeks were combined into one group, since spike-specific TCR depth and breadth did not differ between the two schedules. A total of over 230 trial participants underwent TCR sequencing, of whom 200 to 220 received two doses of AZD1222 and around 26 received two doses of the MenACWY control vaccine. Enrollment into the trials was organized by age into subgroups of 18-55, 56-69 and 70-plus years, and those subgroups contained roughly 140, 27 and 60 TCR-sequenced participants, respectively.

General findings and caveats noted by the study authors: Conclusions about previously exposed vaccinees were limited because only six AZD1222 recipients were SARS-CoV-2 seropositive at baseline. In the small 56-69-year group, the increase in depth fell short of significance, most likely because of low power. Participants were mostly white British, with more females than males. The authors suggested clonal diversity may have been underestimated. Because no day 14 peak-response samples were available, repertoires were characterized only after the peak T cell response. The vaccine-associated CD4 TCRs covered the entire spike protein, and the dominant responses fell in regions 160-218 and 743-854. After two AZD1222 doses, both the breadth and the depth of spike-specific TCRs were significantly higher than at day 0 and than in MenACWY recipients. Nearly half of unique spike-specific TCRs reportedly recognized epitopes outside regions mutated in the B.1.351 and B.1.1.7 variants.

Notes on this clone: The target of this receptor is not known. No clone much larger than this one lies a single base away; base qualities are absent.

This specimen's time point label, interpreted: baseline before first vaccination. The vaccinee samples were drawn from two UK trials, COV001 and COV002, one of which was a single-blind randomized controlled phase 2/3 trial testing AZD1222 (ChAdOx1 nCoV-19) in healthy adults. For TCRbeta chain sequencing, PBMC samples from trial participants were taken at day 0 and at day 28 after the second dose. The CDR3 numbers 13 residues from cysteine through phenylalanine. CDR3 DNA only is kept here, 39 bases in frame from base 1. Sequences LGHDT (CDR1) and YNNKEL (CDR2) are obtained from the germline V gene (reference sequence). Trimming costs V 7 bases and J 4 bases, and their ends lie 13 bases apart. The CDR3 regions of human TCRbeta chains were subjected to immunosequencing. As for the authors' bioinformatics: TCRs in the repertoires were matched against a reference library of SARS-CoV-2-specific TCRs that had been generated with the MIRA antigen-specificity platform. Breadth was defined as the fraction of unique TCRs that were SARS-CoV-2-associated, and depth was defined as the fraction of total T cells that were SARS-CoV-2-associated. Using the MIRA data, every spike-specific TCR was mapped to the spike region that the TCR reacted to and assigned to either a CD4 or a CD8 class. Log10-transformed breadth and depth values were compared by one-way ANOVA with Sidak's multiple comparisons tests. TCRdb re-hosts the immuneACCESS table, in-frame sequences only. Its copies lack some clones; in the studies checked, an unresolved V gene accounts for under half of them, and the cause for the rest is not known. D and trimming were read from the DNA, whereas the V and J calls and clone size are those reported in that table. Recorded for this sample are some 55,000 clones; more than 70% of them occurred a single time. Jointly, the top ten make up less than 2% of the sample.

The chain uses TRBV3-1 (or the pseudogene TRBV3-2) and TRBJ1-2; the D gene remains uncertain. Sequences were derived from peripheral blood, sampled on day 0 of AZD1222 vaccination. This receptor was identified in an adult in good health. The CDR3 has the sequence CASTTNRGYGYTF. The nucleotides are TGTGCCAGCACCACAAACCGCGGCTATGGCTACACCTTC.